This is a list of T cell receptor beta chains from one sample in a study of Graves' ophthalmopathy and Graves' hyperthyroidism. Each CDR3 protein is one row after TCRdb ran MiXCR on the multiplex PCR reads. The sample carries roughly 480,000 distinct CDR3 sequences, about 15% recorded once. Source material: blood. Every receptor here comes from a woman younger than 45 with Graves' ophthalmopathy. The CDR3 runs from the conserved cysteine through the conserved F or W. The D gene is left open where the match is weak. Only some rows state a clone size, as once, few, many or a class for expanded clones.

d_call	v_call	clone_size	j_call	cdr3_aa	cdr3_nt
TRBD2	TRBV6-1	many	TRBJ2-5	CASRKILAEGKETQYF	TGTGCCAGCAGGAAGATACTAGCGGAAGGGAAAGAGACCCAGTACTTC
NA	TRBV30	many	TRBJ1-2	CAWTPPGPGYTF	TGTGCCTGGACTCCTCCAGGGCCGGGCTACACCTTC
NA	TRBV6-1	many	TRBJ1-1	CASSELHRLNTEAFF	TGTGCCAGCAGTGAACTCCACAGATTGAACACTGAAGCTTTCTTT
TRBD1	TRBV12-3/TRBV12-4	few	TRBJ2-7	CASSQPQTGVPLEQYF	TGTGCCAGCAGCCAACCACAAACAGGGGTCCCCCTCGAGCAGTACTTT
TRBD1	TRBV6-5	many	TRBJ2-7	CASSSTHLQGAVEQYF	TGTGCCAGCAGTTCGACCCATTTACAGGGGGCGGTCGAGCAGTACTTC
TRBD2	TRBV30	many	TRBJ2-7	CAWSIPSSGSYEQYF	TGTGCCTGGAGCATCCCATCTAGCGGCTCCTACGAGCAGTACTTC
NA	TRBV7-3	many	TRBJ1-2	CASSPVGGNYGYTF	TGTGCCAGCAGCCCCGTGGGGGGGAACTATGGCTACACCTTC
TRBD1	TRBV12-3/TRBV12-4	few	TRBJ1-1	CASSFDYQGVRAFF	TGTGCCAGCAGTTTCGACTATCAGGGGGTCCGGGCTTTCTTT
NA	TRBV3-1	few	TRBJ1-1	CASSQPSPGGLNTEAFF	TGTGCCAGCAGCCAACCCTCCCCCGGGGGGTTAAACACTGAAGCTTTCTTT
NA	TRBV10-2	many	TRBJ1-1	CASSARVGNTEAFF	TGCGCCAGCAGTGCCAGGGTGGGGAACACTGAAGCTTTCTTT
NA	TRBV5-1	few	TRBJ1-5	CASSQGDFGNQPQHF	TGCGCCAGCAGCCAAGGGGATTTTGGCAATCAGCCCCAGCATTTT
TRBD1	TRBV12-3/TRBV12-4	many	TRBJ2-7	CASSLGVSLTGLGEQYF	TGTGCCAGCAGTTTAGGTGTCAGTTTGACAGGGTTGGGCGAGCAGTACTTC
NA	TRBV28	many	TRBJ2-2	CASISGPYGELFF	TGTGCCAGCATAAGCGGGCCTTACGGGGAGCTGTTTTTT
NA	TRBV6-1	NA	TRBJ2-7	CASSELQGEWYEQYF	TGTGCCAGCAGTGAATTACAGGGAGAGTGGTACGAGCAGTACTTC
NA	TRBV6-1	many	TRBJ2-7	CASREFSSYEQYF	TGTGCCTCCAGGGAATTCAGCTCCTACGAGCAGTACTTC
NA	TRBV12-3/TRBV12-4	many	TRBJ2-5	CASSLGGYALQETQYF	TGTGCCAGCAGTTTGGGTGGGTACGCCCTACAAGAGACCCAGTACTTC
NA	TRBV28	many	TRBJ2-6	CASSFGFSGANVLTF	TGTGCCAGCAGTTTCGGGTTCTCTGGGGCCAACGTCCTGACTTTC
NA	TRBV7-2	many	TRBJ2-7	CASSKGLPYEQYF	TGTGCCAGCAGCAAGGGACTTCCCTACGAGCAGTACTTC
TRBD1	TRBV30	many	TRBJ1-2	CAWSTTGGYYGYTF	TGTGCCTGGAGTACCACAGGGGGCTACTATGGCTACACCTTC
NA	TRBV29-1	NA	TRBJ2-2	CSVGGVVGLPANTGELFF	TGCAGCGTTGGGGGGGTAGTTGGCCTTCCCGCGAACACCGGGGAGCTGTTTTTT
TRBD2	TRBV28	many	TRBJ2-7	CAIASGSTYEQYF	TGTGCCATCGCTAGCGGGAGTACGTACGAGCAGTACTTC
NA	TRBV24-1	many	TRBJ2-2	CAIAAGADTGELFF	TGTGCCATCGCGGCAGGGGCGGACACCGGGGAGCTGTTTTTT